The clone carrying this T cell receptor (beta chain) appeared a few times. Its antigen is not known. Trimming pared 1 base from V and 0 bases from J, leaving 13 bases between. From germline, CDR1 is SGHTA and CDR2 FQGNSA. This CDR3 is 16 amino acids long. This sample stems from a study of response to subunit inactivated influenza vaccine. General study points: The authors offered the suggestion that each seasonal influenza vaccination recruits few new T cells.

TCRdb ran MiXCR on the RT-PCR reads and lists one entry per CDR3 protein. The data hold about 190,000 distinct CDR3 sequences, with 14% observed a single time. The clonotype originates from a man aged 50-60 years who received an inactivated influenza vaccine. This rearrangement joins TRBV7-2 to TRBJ2-7, with D perhaps matching TRBD2 (7 bases). The starting material was CD8+ T cells sorted from PBMCs, obtained approximately 5 days after vaccination. CDR3 coding DNA: TGTGCCAGCAGCTTAGGCGGGGGCGCTAGCTCCTACGAGCAGTACTTC. Translating gives CASSLGGGASSYEQYF.